What follows describes a single TCR beta chain. The germline V gene has CDR1 SQVTM and CDR2 ANQGSEA. The ends were cut back, 8 bases at V and 8 bases at J, with 15 bases in the middle. CDR3 length: 11 amino acids. The method was immunoSEQ multiplex PCR; TCRdb's version includes in-frame clones alone and lacks a portion of them. The top ten hold 1.2% of the sample, which has 13,000 or so clones, around 90% seen once. The sample comes from a study of T cell clonotyping in hematopoietic cell transplantation. The TCR originated in a man younger than 40 in good health. Some clones in this sample may be carry-over from other donors' samples. The chain recombines TRBV29-1 with TRBJ1-2; no clear D. The sample consisted of peripheral blood mononuclear cells. CDR3 in amino acids: CSSSQVAGYTF. The CDR3 nucleotides read TGCAGCAGCTCCCAGGTAGCGGGCTACACCTTC.